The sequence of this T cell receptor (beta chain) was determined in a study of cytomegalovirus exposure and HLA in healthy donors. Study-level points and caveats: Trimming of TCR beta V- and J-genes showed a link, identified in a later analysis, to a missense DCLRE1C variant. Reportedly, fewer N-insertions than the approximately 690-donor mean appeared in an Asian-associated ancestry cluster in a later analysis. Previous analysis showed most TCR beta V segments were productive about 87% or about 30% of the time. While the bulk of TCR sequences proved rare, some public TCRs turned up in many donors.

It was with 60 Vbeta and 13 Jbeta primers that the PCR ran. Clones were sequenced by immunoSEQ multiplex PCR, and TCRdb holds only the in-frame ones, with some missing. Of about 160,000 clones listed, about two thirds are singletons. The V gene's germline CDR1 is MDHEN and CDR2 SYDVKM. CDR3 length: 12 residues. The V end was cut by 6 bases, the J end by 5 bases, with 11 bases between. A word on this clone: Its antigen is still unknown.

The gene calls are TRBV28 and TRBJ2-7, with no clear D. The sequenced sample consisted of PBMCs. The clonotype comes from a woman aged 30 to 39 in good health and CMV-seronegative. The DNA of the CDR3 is TGTGCCAGCAGCCCCCCCGGTCACGAGCAGTACTTC. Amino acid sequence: CASSPPGHEQYF.